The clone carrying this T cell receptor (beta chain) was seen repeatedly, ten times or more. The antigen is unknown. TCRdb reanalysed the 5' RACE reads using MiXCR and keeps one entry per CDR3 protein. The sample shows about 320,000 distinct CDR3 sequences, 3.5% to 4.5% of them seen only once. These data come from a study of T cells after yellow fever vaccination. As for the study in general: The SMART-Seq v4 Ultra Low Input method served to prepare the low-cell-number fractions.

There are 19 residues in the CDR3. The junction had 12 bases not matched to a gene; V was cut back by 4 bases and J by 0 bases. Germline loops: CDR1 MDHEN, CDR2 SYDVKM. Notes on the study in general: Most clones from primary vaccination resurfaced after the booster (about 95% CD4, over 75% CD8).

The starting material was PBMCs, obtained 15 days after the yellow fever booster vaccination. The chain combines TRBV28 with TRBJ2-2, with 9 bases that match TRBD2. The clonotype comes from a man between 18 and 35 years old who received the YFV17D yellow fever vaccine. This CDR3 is CASSSSWRGGFTNTGELFF. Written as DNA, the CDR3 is TGTGCCAGCAGTTCCTCCTGGCGGGGGGGTTTCACGAACACCGGGGAGCTGTTTTTT.